This T cell receptor beta chain is drawn from a study of siplizumab effects on memory and regulatory T cells. General study points: Naive T cells were seen as more diverse than memory cells and as major alloresponse contributors.

Approximately 98,000 TCR templates underwent assay in each sample. This table comes from immunoSEQ multiplex PCR, and its TCRdb copy is limited to in-frame clones, with some not included. This table holds 75,000 to 100,000 clones, about 93% found once. CDR1 and CDR2 from the germline V gene are MNHNY and SVGAGI (reference sequence). The length of the CDR3 is 14 residues. V lost 3 bases and J 2 bases, leaving 11 bases between the germline ends. As for this clone: The antigen is not known.

The sample consisted of non-Treg CD4+ T cells sorted from blood. The receptor comes from a human donor in good health. This chain uses TRBV6-6 with TRBJ2-7, with TRBD1 as a possible D gene (6 bases). The CDR3 reads CASSYRWDTYEQYF. As DNA, the CDR3 is TGTGCCAGCAGTTATAGGTGGGACACCTACGAGCAGTACTTC.